The rows below give T cell receptor beta chains drawn from one sample of a study of shared clonotypes between healthy human individuals. The table came from immunoSEQ multiplex PCR; TCRdb's copy has only in-frame clones and leaves some out. This sample has about 1 million clones; around 74% occur once, and the top ten carry approximately 1.3%. The sample comprised memory CD4+ T cells sorted from blood. The receptors were sampled from a man between 18 and 35 years old in good health. The CDR3 runs from the conserved cysteine through the conserved F or W. A D gene is named only where the DNA matches it firmly. Only part of the rows carry a size: once, few, many, or a class if the clone is expanded.

j_call v_call clone_size d_call cdr3_aa cdr3_nt
TRBJ2-1 TRBV2 few NA CASSYSGSSYNEQFF TGTGCCAGCAGTTATAGCGGAAGCTCCTACAATGAGCAGTTCTTC
TRBJ1-1 TRBV6-1 NA TRBD1 CASRQGGTEAFF TGTGCCAGCAGACAGGGGGGCACTGAAGCTTTCTTT
TRBJ2-7 TRBV5-6 few TRBD1 CASSYRGISEQYF TGTGCCAGCAGCTACAGGGGAATCTCCGAGCAGTACTTC
TRBJ1-1 TRBV4-2 NA TRBD1 CASEQDRGNTEAFF TGTGCCAGCGAGCAGGACAGGGGGAACACTGAAGCTTTCTTT
TRBJ2-1 TRBV6-1 NA TRBD2 CASLGTSPYNEQFF TGTGCCAGCCTTGGGACTAGTCCCTACAATGAGCAGTTCTTC
TRBJ1-1 TRBV5-4 NA TRBD1 CASSNPGTAITEAFF TGTGCCAGCAGCAACCCCGGGACAGCGATCACTGAAGCTTTCTTT
TRBJ2-7 TRBV10-2 NA NA CASSEPGTYEQYF TGCGCCAGCAGTGAGCCGGGAACCTACGAGCAGTACTTC
TRBJ2-5 TRBV19 once NA CASSIPGASSKTQYF TGTGCCAGTAGTATTCCGGGGGCGTCTTCGAAGACCCAGTACTTC
TRBJ2-1 TRBV6-8 NA TRBD2 CASSCSGSEGSYNEQFF TGTGCCAGCAGTTGTAGCGGGAGCGAAGGGTCCTACAATGAGCAGTTCTTC
TRBJ1-2 TRBV14 NA NA CASSIDVDYGYTF TGTGCCAGCAGCATCGATGTTGACTATGGCTACACCTTC
TRBJ2-7 TRBV2 few NA CASSVSGREQYF TGTGCCAGCAGTGTCTCCGGGCGGGAGCAGTACTTC
TRBJ2-3 TRBV28 NA NA CASSPRDTQYF TGTGCCAGCAGCCCACGAGATACGCAGTATTTT
TRBJ2-7 TRBV27 NA TRBD2 CASSAWTSYEQYF TGTGCCAGCAGTGCCTGGACTAGCTACGAGCAGTACTTC
TRBJ1-1 TRBV6-5 few NA CASARGTGTEAFF TGTGCCAGCGCCAGGGGTACTGGGACTGAAGCTTTCTTT
TRBJ2-7 TRBV6-1 once NA CASRFSGLGEQYF TGTGCCAGCAGATTCTCGGGGCTCGGAGAGCAGTACTTC
TRBJ2-7 TRBV10-3 NA TRBD2 CAISGLADYEQYF TGTGCCATCAGTGGGCTAGCGGATTACGAGCAGTACTTC
TRBJ2-3 TRBV18 NA NA CASSPELTDTQYF TGTGCCAGCTCTCCTGAACTCACAGATACGCAGTATTTT
TRBJ2-3 TRBV5-1 NA NA CASSPGRGRTDTQYF TGCGCCAGCAGCCCGGGGCGGGGTCGCACAGATACGCAGTATTTT
TRBJ2-5 TRBV6-5 NA TRBD2 CASSKTSGGGETQYF TGTGCCAGCAGCAAGACTAGCGGGGGCGGGGAGACCCAGTACTTC
TRBJ2-2 TRBV11-3 NA NA CASSEGAASGELFF TGTGCCAGCAGCGAGGGAGCGGCCTCCGGGGAGCTGTTTTTT
TRBJ2-7 TRBV6-4 NA NA CASRPSTGRRDEQYF TGTGCCAGCAGACCCTCAACCGGGAGACGGGACGAGCAGTACTTC
TRBJ1-1 TRBV2 NA TRBD1 CASRDSGGATEAFF TGTGCCAGCAGAGACTCAGGGGGCGCAACTGAAGCTTTCTTT
TRBJ2-4 TRBV5-1 NA TRBD2 CASSLGFVSGGRADIQYF TGCGCCAGCAGCTTGGGTTTCGTGAGTGGCGGGAGGGCGGACATTCAGTACTTC
TRBJ2-7 TRBV10-1 NA TRBD2 CASSESWTSGTRQYF TGCGCCAGCAGTGAGTCGTGGACTAGCGGTACTAGGCAGTACTTC
TRBJ1-4 TRBV6-5 few NA CASRLGFNEKLFF TGTGCCAGCAGGCTGGGATTTAATGAAAAACTGTTTTTT
TRBJ2-2 TRBV7-2 many TRBD2 CASSVTLASGSSGELFF TGTGCCAGCAGCGTTACATTGGCTAGCGGGAGTTCGGGGGAGCTGTTTTTT
TRBJ2-7 TRBV7-2 NA NA CASSQTGGAYEQYF TGTGCCAGCAGCCAGACGGGGGGCGCGTACGAGCAGTACTTC
TRBJ2-3 TRBV7-2 NA TRBD2 CASKGGSSTDTQYF TGTGCCAGCAAGGGCGGGAGCAGCACAGATACGCAGTATTTT
TRBJ1-5 TRBV19 NA NA CASSMAKVGGNQPQHF TGTGCCAGTAGTATGGCGAAAGTCGGTGGCAATCAGCCCCAGCATTTT
TRBJ2-1 TRBV28 NA NA CASSEQTSEQFF TGTGCCAGCAGTGAGCAGACGAGTGAGCAGTTCTTC
TRBJ1-2 TRBV7-2 NA NA CASSAQGPLGGYTF TGTGCCAGCAGCGCACAGGGCCCTTTGGGTGGCTACACCTTC
TRBJ2-5 TRBV5-5 NA TRBD2 CASSSLLAGKETQYF TGTGCCAGCAGCTCACTCCTAGCGGGGAAAGAGACCCAGTACTTC
TRBJ2-7 TRBV7-9 NA NA CASSSQRSPAGGEQYF TGTGCCAGCAGCTCCCAGCGCAGCCCCGCTGGTGGCGAGCAGTACTTC
TRBJ1-2 TRBV7-9 NA NA CASSLGGAGYTF TGTGCCAGCAGCTTAGGGGGGGCTGGCTACACCTTC
TRBJ2-6 TRBV2 NA NA CASRGSGANVLTF TGTGCCAGCAGGGGCTCTGGGGCCAACGTCCTGACTTTC
TRBJ1-1 TRBV7-9 few NA CASSLAQGGTEAFF TGTGCCAGCAGCTTAGCGCAGGGAGGGACTGAAGCTTTCTTT
TRBJ2-1 TRBV5-1 NA TRBD2 CASSSSSGSSYNEQFF TGCGCCAGCAGCTCTTCTAGCGGGAGCTCCTACAATGAGCAGTTCTTC
TRBJ2-7 TRBV18 NA NA CASSPLGAEQYF TGTGCCAGCTCACCACTGGGTGCCGAGCAGTACTTC
TRBJ1-4 TRBV13 NA NA CASSYYSTANNEKLFF TGTGCCAGCAGCTATTACTCGACGGCTAATAATGAAAAACTGTTTTTT
TRBJ1-4 TRBV9 NA NA CASSEGATNEKLFF TGTGCCAGCAGCGAGGGTGCAACTAATGAAAAACTGTTTTTT
TRBJ2-2 TRBV5-6 many NA CASSWGPTGANTGELFF TGTGCCAGCAGCTGGGGCCCCACAGGCGCGAACACCGGGGAGCTGTTTTTT
TRBJ2-5 TRBV18 NA TRBD1 CASSPTGGRETQYF TGTGCCAGCTCACCCACAGGGGGCAGGGAGACCCAGTACTTC
TRBJ2-7 TRBV21-1 NA NA CASSKALGVYEQYF TGTGCCAGCAGCAAAGCGCTAGGGGTATACGAGCAGTACTTC
TRBJ1-1 TRBV5-1 NA NA CASSSSTGFTEAFF TGCGCCAGCAGCTCTTCCACAGGGTTCACTGAAGCTTTCTTT